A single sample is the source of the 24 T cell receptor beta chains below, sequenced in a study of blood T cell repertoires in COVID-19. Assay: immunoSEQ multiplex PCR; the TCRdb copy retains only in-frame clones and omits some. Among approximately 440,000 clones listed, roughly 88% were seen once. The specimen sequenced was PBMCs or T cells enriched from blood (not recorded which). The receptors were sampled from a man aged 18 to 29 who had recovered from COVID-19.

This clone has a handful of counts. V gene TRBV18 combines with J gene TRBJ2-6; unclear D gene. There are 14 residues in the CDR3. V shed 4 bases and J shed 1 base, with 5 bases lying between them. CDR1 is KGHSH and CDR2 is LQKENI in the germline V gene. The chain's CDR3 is CASSRASGANVLTF. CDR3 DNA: TGTGCCAGCTCACGGGCGTCTGGGGCCAACGTCCTGACTTTC. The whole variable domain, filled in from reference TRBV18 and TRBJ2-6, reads NAGVMQNPRHLVRRRGQEARLRCSPMKGHSHVYWYRQLPEEGLKFMVYLQKENIIDESGMPKERFSAEFPKEGPSILRIQQVVRGDSAAYFCASSRASGANVLTFGAGSRLTVL.

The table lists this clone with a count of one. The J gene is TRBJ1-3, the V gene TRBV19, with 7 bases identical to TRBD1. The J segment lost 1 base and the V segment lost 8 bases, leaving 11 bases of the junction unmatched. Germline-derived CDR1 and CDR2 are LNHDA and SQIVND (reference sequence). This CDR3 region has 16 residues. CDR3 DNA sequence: TGTGCCAGTTTCAGACAGGGCCCATCTTCTGGAAACACCATATATTTT. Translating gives CASFRQGPSSGNTIYF. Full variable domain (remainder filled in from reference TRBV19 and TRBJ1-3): DGGITQSPKYLFRKEGQNVTLSCEQNLNHDAMYWYRQDPGQGLRLIYYSQIVNDFQKGDIAEGYSVSREKKESFPLTVTSAQKNPTAFYLCASFRQGPSSGNTIYFGEGSWLTVV.

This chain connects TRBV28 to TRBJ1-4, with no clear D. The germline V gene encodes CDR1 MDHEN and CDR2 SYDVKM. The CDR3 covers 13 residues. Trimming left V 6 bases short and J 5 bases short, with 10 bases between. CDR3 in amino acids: CASRFSVNEKLFF. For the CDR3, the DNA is TGTGCCAGCAGGTTTTCAGTCAATGAAAAACTGTTTTTT.

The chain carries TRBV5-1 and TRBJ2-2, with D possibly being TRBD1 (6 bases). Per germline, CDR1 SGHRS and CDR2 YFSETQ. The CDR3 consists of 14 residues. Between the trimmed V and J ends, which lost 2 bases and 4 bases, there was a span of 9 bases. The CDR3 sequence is CASSLAGVTGELFF. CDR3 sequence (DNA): TGCGCCAGCAGCTTAGCAGGGGTCACCGGGGAGCTGTTTTTT.

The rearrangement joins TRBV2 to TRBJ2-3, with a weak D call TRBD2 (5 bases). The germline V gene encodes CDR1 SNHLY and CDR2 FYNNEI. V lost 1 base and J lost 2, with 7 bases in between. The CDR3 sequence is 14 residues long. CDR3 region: CASSEDRDTDTQYF. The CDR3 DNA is TGTGCCAGCAGTGAAGATCGGGACACAGATACGCAGTATTTT.

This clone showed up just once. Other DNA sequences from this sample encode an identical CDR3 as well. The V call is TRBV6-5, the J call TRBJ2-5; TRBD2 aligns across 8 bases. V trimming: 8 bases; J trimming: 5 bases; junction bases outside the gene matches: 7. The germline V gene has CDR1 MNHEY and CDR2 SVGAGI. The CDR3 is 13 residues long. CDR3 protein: CASSPGGRETQYF. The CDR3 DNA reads TGTGCCAGCTCCCCGGGGGGGCGGGAGACCCAGTACTTC.

Here the CDR3 reads CASGQGGGNQPQHF. For the CDR3, the DNA is TGTGCTAGTGGACAGGGGGGCGGCAATCAGCCCCAGCATTTT. The gene calls are TRBV12-5 and TRBJ1-5, with 8 bases lining up with TRBD1. The germline gives CDR1 LGHNT, CDR2 FRNRAP. This CDR3 spans 14 amino acids. The ends lost 6 bases at V and 2 bases at J; junction bases unmatched: 3. The whole variable domain, filled in from reference TRBV12-5 and TRBJ1-5, reads DARVTQTPRHKVTEMGQEVTMRCQPILGHNTVFWYRQTMMQGLELLAYFRNRAPLDDSGMPKDRFSAEMPDATLATLKIQPSEPRDSAVYFCASGQGGGNQPQHFGDGTRLSIL.

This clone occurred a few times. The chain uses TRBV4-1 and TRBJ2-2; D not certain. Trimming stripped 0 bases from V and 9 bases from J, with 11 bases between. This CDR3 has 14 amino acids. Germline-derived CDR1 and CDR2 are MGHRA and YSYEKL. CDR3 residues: CASSQDSYRRELFF. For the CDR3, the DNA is TGCGCCAGCAGCCAAGACAGTTACAGACGGGAGCTGTTTTTT.

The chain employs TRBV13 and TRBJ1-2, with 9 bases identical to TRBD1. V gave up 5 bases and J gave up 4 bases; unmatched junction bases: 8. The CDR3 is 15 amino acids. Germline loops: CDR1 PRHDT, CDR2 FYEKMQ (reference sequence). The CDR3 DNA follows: TGTGCCAGCAGCGGGTACAGGGGGCGCCCCTATGGCTACACCTTC. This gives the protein CASSGYRGRPYGYTF. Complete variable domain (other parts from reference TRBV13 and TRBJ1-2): AAGVIQSPRHLIKEKRETATLKCYPIPRHDTVYWYQQGPGQDPQFLISFYEKMQSDKGSIPDRFSAQQFSDYHSELNMSSLELGDSALYFCASSGYRGRPYGYTFGSGTRLTVV.

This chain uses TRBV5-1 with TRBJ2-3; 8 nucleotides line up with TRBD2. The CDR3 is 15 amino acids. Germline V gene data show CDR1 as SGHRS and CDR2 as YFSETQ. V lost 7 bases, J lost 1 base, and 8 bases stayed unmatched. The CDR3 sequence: CASYPGRVGTDTQYF. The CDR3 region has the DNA TGCGCCAGCTACCCCGGGAGGGTTGGCACAGATACGCAGTATTTT.

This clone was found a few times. The CDR3 loop reads CAISEGAESQGKLFF. CDR3 nucleotides: TGTGCCATCAGTGAGGGTGCCGAATCCCAGGGAAAACTGTTTTTT. The chain uses TRBV10-3 and TRBJ1-4; D might be TRBD1 (5 bases). The V and J ends lost 2 bases and 10 bases respectively, with 17 bases between them. Per germline, CDR1 ENHRY and CDR2 SYGVKD. The CDR3 sequence is 15 residues long.

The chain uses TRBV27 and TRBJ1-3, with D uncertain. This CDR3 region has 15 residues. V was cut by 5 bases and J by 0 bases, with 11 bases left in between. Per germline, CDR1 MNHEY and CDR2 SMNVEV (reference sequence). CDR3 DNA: TGTGCCAGCAGTCAGACATTAAGCTCTGGAAACACCATATATTTT. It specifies CASSQTLSSGNTIYF.

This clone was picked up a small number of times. In DNA, the CDR3 is TGTGCCAGCAGCAAATACGGGGACACTGAAGCTTTCTTT. It is translated as CASSKYGDTEAFF. V usage is TRBV7-3 and J usage is TRBJ1-1, with D unresolved. CDR1 and CDR2 (germline): SGHTA, FQGTGA. V was shortened by 5 bases and J by 3 bases, with 10 bases between the two germline ends. CDR3 size: 13 residues.

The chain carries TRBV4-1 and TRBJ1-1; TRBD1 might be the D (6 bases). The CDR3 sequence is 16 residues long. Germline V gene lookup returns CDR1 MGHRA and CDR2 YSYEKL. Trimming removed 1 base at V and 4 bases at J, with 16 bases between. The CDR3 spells CASSQVNRAGGTEAFF. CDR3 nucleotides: TGCGCCAGCAGCCAAGTGAACAGGGCGGGTGGCACTGAAGCTTTCTTT.

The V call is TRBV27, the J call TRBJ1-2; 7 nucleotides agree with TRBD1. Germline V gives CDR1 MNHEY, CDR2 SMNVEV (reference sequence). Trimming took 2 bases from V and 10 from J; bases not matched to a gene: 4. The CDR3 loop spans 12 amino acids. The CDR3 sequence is CASSLRQGVYTF. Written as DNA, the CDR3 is TGTGCCAGCAGTTTAAGGCAGGGGGTCTACACCTTC.

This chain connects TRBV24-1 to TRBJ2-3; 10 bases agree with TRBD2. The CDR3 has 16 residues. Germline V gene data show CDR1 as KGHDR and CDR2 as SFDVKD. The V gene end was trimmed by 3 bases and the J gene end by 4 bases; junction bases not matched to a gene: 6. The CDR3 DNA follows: TGTGCCACCAGTGATCCTAGCGGGAGTCCCCCAGATACGCAGTATTTT. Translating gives CATSDPSGSPPDTQYF.

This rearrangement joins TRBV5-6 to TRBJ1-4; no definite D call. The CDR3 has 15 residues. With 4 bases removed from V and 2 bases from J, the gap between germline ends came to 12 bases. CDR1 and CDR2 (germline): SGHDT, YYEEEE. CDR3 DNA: TGTGCCAGCAGCCCAAGAGCCGTGACTAATGAAAAACTGTTTTTT. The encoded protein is CASSPRAVTNEKLFF.

The CDR3 sequence is CASSPTTGGTGELFF. The CDR3 nucleotides are TGTGCCAGCAGCCCCACCACAGGGGGCACCGGGGAGCTGTTTTTT. V usage is TRBV7-3 and J usage is TRBJ2-2; 8 nucleotides align to TRBD1. The V and J ends lost 5 bases and 4 bases, in that order; junction bases with no gene match: 6. The CDR3 has 15 residues. Looked up from germline, CDR1 is SGHTA and CDR2 is FQGTGA.

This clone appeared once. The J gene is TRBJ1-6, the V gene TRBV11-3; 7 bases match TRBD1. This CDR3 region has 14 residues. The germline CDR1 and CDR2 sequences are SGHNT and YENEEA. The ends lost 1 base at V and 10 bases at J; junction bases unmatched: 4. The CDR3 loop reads CASSLVGQSSPLHF. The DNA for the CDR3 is TGTGCCAGCAGCTTAGTGGGACAGTCGTCACCCCTCCACTTT. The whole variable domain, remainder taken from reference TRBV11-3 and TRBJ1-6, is EAGVVQSPRYKIIEKKQPVAFWCNPISGHNTLYWYLQNLGQGPELLIRYENEEAVDDSQLPKDRFSAERLKGVDSTLKIQPAELGDSAVYLCASSLVGQSSPLHFGNGTRLTVT.

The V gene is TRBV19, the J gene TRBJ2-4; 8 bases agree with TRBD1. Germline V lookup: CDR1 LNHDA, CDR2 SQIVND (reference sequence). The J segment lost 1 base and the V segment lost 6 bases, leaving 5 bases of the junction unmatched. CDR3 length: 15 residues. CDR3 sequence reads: CASRETGEAKNIQYF. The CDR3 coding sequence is TGTGCCAGTAGGGAGACAGGGGAGGCCAAAAACATTCAGTACTTC.

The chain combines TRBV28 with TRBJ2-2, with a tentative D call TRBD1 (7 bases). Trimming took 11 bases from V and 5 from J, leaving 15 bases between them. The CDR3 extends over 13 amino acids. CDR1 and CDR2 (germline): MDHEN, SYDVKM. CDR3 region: CAGQGGPTGELFF. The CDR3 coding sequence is TGTGCCGGCCAGGGGGGACCGACCGGGGAGCTGTTTTTT.

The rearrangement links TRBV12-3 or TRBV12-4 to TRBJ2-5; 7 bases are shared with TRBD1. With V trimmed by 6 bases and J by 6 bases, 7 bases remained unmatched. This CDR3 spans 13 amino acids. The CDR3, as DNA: TGTGCCAGCAGCCACAGGGGTGGGAAGACCCAGTACTTC. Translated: CASSHRGGKTQYF.

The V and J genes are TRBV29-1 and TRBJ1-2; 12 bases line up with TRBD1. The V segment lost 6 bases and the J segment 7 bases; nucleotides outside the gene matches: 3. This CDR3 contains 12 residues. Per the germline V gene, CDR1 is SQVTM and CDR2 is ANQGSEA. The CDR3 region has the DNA TGCAGCGTGGGACAGGGGGCGGGTGGCTACACCTTC. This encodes CSVGQGAGGYTF. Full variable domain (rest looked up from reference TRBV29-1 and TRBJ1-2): SAVISQKPSRDICQRGTSLTIQCQVDSQVTMMFWYRQQPGQSLTLIATANQGSEATYESGFVIDKFPISRPNLTFSTLTVSNMSPEDSSIYLCSVGQGAGGYTFGSGTRLTVV.

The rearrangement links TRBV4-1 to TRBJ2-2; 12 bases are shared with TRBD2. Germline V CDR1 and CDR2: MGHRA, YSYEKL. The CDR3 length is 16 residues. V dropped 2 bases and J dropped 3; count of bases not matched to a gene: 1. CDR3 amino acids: CASSQRLAGDTGELFF. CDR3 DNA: TGCGCCAGCAGCCAAAGACTAGCGGGGGACACCGGGGAGCTGTTTTTT.